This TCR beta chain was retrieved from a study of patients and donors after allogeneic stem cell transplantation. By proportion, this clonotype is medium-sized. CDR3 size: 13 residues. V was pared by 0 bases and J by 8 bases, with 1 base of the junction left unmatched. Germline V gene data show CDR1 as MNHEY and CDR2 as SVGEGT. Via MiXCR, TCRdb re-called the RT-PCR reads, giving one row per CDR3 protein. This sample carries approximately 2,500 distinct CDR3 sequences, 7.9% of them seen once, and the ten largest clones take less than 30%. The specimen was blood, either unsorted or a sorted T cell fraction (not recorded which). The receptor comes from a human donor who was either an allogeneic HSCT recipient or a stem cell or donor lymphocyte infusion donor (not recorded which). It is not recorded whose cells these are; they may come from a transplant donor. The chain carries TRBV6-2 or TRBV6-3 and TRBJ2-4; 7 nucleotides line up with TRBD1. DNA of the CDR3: TGTGCCAGCAGTTACTCGCAGGGGGACATTCAGTACTTC. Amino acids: CASSYSQGDIQYF.